This is a list of T cell receptor beta chains from one sample in a study of shared clonotypes between healthy human individuals. The table came from immunoSEQ multiplex PCR; TCRdb's copy has only in-frame clones and leaves some out. This table has roughly 2,300,000 clones, roughly 90% appearing once. The sequenced material came from naive CD4+ T cells from PBMCs. The receptors were gathered from a man aged 18 to 30 in good health. Some clones in this sample may be carry-over from other donors' samples. CDR3s include the opening cysteine and the closing phenylalanine or tryptophan. The D gene is left open where the match is weak.

j_call: TRBJ2-2; v_call: TRBV5-1; cdr3_length: 16; d_call: NA; cdr3_nt: TGCGCCAGCAGCTTTATCCCGCGCATGAACACCGGGGAGCTGTTTTTT; cdr3_aa: CASSFIPRMNTGELFF
j_call: TRBJ1-2; v_call: TRBV30; cdr3_length: 13; d_call: TRBD1; cdr3_nt: TGTGCCTGGAGTCCCGGGACAGACTATGGCTACACCTTC; cdr3_aa: CAWSPGTDYGYTF
j_call: TRBJ2-1; v_call: TRBV14; cdr3_length: 15; d_call: NA; cdr3_nt: TGTGCCAGCAGCCAAGGACCCTTAGATTACAATGAGCAGTTCTTC; cdr3_aa: CASSQGPLDYNEQFF
j_call: TRBJ2-5; v_call: TRBV5-4; cdr3_length: 14; d_call: TRBD1; cdr3_nt: TGTGCCAGCAGCAACAGGGGGCTAGGGGAGACCCAGTACTTC; cdr3_aa: CASSNRGLGETQYF
j_call: TRBJ1-3; v_call: TRBV7-6; cdr3_length: 12; d_call: NA; cdr3_nt: TGTGCCAGCAGCTTAGACAGAAACACCATATATTTT; cdr3_aa: CASSLDRNTIYF
j_call: TRBJ2-1; v_call: TRBV11-3; cdr3_length: 12; d_call: NA; cdr3_nt: TGTGCCAGCAGCGCCGGGCCCCATGAGCAGTTCTTC; cdr3_aa: CASSAGPHEQFF
j_call: TRBJ2-3; v_call: TRBV7-6; cdr3_length: 15; d_call: TRBD2; cdr3_nt: TGTGCCAGCAGCTTACTAGCGGGAGACGCAGATACGCAGTATTTT; cdr3_aa: CASSLLAGDADTQYF
j_call: TRBJ2-7; v_call: TRBV20-1; cdr3_length: 11; d_call: NA; cdr3_nt: TGCAGTGCTAAGACTAGTTACGAGCAGTACTTC; cdr3_aa: CSAKTSYEQYF
j_call: TRBJ2-7; v_call: TRBV7-4; cdr3_length: 19; d_call: TRBD2; cdr3_nt: TGTGCCAGCAGCCAAAGGACTAGCGGGCCCAGAGGCGGCTCCTACGAGCAGTACTTC; cdr3_aa: CASSQRTSGPRGGSYEQYF
j_call: TRBJ2-3; v_call: TRBV14; cdr3_length: 12; d_call: NA; cdr3_nt: TGTGCCAGCAGCCCCTACCTAGGGACGCAGTATTTT; cdr3_aa: CASSPYLGTQYF
j_call: TRBJ2-1; v_call: TRBV7-8; cdr3_length: 16; d_call: NA; cdr3_nt: TGTGCCAGCAGCTTAGCTCACCGGGGGGCGGACAATGAGCAGTTCTTC; cdr3_aa: CASSLAHRGADNEQFF
j_call: TRBJ2-5; v_call: TRBV14; cdr3_length: 11; d_call: NA; cdr3_nt: TGTGCCAGCAGCCAAGGCGGGACCCAGTACTTC; cdr3_aa: CASSQGGTQYF
j_call: TRBJ2-3; v_call: TRBV28; cdr3_length: 15; d_call: TRBD2; cdr3_nt: TGTGCCACCCAAAGCGGGAGGGCCATCACAGATACGCAGTATTTT; cdr3_aa: CATQSGRAITDTQYF
j_call: TRBJ2-3; v_call: TRBV9; cdr3_length: 15; d_call: NA; cdr3_nt: TGTGCCAGCAGCGTAGCCCCTGGGACTGCAGATACGCAGTATTTT; cdr3_aa: CASSVAPGTADTQYF
j_call: TRBJ2-7; v_call: TRBV6-6; cdr3_length: 15; d_call: NA; cdr3_nt: TGTGCCAGCAATTACGACAGCCCTAGCTCCTACGAGCAGTACTTC; cdr3_aa: CASNYDSPSSYEQYF
j_call: TRBJ2-7; v_call: TRBV28; cdr3_length: 13; d_call: NA; cdr3_nt: TGTGCCAGCAGTCGAAGCGGAGGGAACGAGCAGTACTTC; cdr3_aa: CASSRSGGNEQYF
j_call: TRBJ1-2; v_call: TRBV6-6; cdr3_length: 14; d_call: TRBD1; cdr3_nt: TGTGCCAGCAGTGCAGGGGGGTCGCACTATGGCTACACCTTC; cdr3_aa: CASSAGGSHYGYTF